Sequencing of this T cell receptor beta chain was carried out in a study of blood T cell repertoires in COVID-19. Study as a whole: Acute and convalescent COVID-19 samples came from the United States, Italy and Spain. Sources were T cells, B-cell-depleted T cells, or PBMCs; the material itself was cDNA or gDNA.

The CDR3 has 16 amino acids. Germline V gene lookup returns CDR1 LNHDA and CDR2 SQIVND (reference sequence). With V trimmed by 6 bases and J by 6 bases, 8 bases remained unmatched. TCRdb's copy holds only in-frame clones and misses some; the assay was immunoSEQ multiplex PCR. Of hundreds of thousands of clones listed, approximately 89% are singletons. In its sample, this clone was seen a few times. The TCR was taken from a woman in her 70s with COVID-19, enrolled during active disease. V and J are TRBV19 and TRBJ2-2; 12 positions match TRBD2. Sequenced input: peripheral blood. The CDR3 sequence: CASRPTSGRPSGELFF. The CDR3 coding sequence is TGTGCCAGTAGACCAACTAGCGGGAGGCCGTCCGGGGAGCTGTTTTTT.